This TCR beta chain was sequenced during a study of spatial heterogeneity in lung cancer. This clonotype was detected ten times or more. For a library built for alpha chains, this beta chain is a stray read; little rests on its size. Each CDR3 protein is one row after TCRdb ran MiXCR on the 5' RACE reads. The repertoire holds approximately 15,000 distinct CDR3 sequences, with about 3.6% as singletons. CDR1 and CDR2 (germline): KGHSH, LQKENI. The CDR3 runs to 15 residues. With V trimmed by 6 bases and J by 1 base, 6 bases remained unmatched. Time point noted: sample taken at primary tumor resection. Samples were donated by 72 untreated early-stage non-small cell lung cancer patients. Extraction of whole RNA from tumor, nontumor lung or frozen PBMC preceded unsorted sequencing.

The chain couples TRBV18 to TRBJ2-3, with 8 bases fitting TRBD1. The TCR originated in a male donor with early-stage non-small cell lung cancer. The sample consisted of normal lung tissue next to the tumor, taken at surgery. CDR3 residues: CASSPSGQGTDTQYF. The CDR3 coding sequence is TGTGCCAGCTCCCCCTCGGGACAGGGCACAGATACGCAGTATTTT.